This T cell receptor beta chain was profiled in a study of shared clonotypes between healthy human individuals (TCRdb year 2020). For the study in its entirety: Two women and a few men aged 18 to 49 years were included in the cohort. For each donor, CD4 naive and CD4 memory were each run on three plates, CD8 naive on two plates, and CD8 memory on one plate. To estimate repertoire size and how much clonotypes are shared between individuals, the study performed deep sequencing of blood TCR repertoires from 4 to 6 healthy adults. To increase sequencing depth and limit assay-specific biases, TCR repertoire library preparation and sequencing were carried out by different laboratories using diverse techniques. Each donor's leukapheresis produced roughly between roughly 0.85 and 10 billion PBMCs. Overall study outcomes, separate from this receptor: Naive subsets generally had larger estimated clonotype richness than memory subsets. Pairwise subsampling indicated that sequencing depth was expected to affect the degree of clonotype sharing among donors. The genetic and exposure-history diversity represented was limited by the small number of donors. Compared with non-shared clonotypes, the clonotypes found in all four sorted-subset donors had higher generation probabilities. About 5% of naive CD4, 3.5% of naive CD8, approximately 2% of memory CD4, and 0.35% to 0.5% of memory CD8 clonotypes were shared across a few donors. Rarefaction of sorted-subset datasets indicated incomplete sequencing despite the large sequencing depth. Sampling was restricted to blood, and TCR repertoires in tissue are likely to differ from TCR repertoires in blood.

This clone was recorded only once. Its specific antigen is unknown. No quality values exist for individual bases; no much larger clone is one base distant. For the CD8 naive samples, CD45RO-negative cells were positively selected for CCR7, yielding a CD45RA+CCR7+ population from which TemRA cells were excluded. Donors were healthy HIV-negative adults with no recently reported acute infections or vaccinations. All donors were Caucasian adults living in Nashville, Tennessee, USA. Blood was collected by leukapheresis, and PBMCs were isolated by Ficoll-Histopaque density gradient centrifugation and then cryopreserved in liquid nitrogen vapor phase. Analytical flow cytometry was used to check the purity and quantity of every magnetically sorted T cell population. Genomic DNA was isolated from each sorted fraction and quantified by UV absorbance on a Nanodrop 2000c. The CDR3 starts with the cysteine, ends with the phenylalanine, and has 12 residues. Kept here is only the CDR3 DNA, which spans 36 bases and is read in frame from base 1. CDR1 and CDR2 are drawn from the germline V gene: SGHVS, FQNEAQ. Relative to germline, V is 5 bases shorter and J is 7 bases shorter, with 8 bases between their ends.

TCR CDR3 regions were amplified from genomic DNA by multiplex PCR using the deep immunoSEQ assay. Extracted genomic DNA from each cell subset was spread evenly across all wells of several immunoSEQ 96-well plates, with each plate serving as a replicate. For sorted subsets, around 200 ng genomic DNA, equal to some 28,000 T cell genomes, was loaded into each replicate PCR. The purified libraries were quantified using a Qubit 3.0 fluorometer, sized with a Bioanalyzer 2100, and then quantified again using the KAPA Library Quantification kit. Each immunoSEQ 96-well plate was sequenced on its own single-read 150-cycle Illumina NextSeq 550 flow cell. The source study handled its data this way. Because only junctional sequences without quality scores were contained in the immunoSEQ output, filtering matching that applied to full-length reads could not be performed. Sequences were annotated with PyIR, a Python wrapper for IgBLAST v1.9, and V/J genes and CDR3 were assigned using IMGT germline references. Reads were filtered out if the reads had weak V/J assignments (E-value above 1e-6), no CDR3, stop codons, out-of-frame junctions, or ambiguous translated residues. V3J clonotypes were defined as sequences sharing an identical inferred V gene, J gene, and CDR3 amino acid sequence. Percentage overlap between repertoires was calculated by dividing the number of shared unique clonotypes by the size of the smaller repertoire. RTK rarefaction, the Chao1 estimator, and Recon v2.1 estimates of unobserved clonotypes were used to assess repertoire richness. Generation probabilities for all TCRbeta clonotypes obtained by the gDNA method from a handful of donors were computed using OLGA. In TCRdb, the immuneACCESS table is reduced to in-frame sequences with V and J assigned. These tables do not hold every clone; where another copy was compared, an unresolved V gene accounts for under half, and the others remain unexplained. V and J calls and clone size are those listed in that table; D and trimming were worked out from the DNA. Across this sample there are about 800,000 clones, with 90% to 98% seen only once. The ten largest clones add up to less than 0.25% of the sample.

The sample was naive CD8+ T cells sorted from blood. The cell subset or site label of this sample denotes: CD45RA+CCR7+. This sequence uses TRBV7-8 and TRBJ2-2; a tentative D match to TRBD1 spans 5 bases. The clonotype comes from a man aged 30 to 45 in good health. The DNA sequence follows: TGTGCCAGCAGCAGGGGTATCGGGGAGCTGTTTTTT. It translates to CASSRGIGELFF.